Listed below are T cell receptor beta chains from one sample, sequenced in a study of blood T cell repertoires in COVID-19. Assay: immunoSEQ multiplex PCR; the TCRdb copy retains only in-frame clones and omits some. Altogether about 170,000 clones are present, approximately 85% being singletons, with the ten largest covering around 7.6%. Sequencing was carried out using peripheral blood. These receptors originate from a man aged 35 to 55 who had recovered from COVID-19. The CDR3 runs from the conserved cysteine through the conserved F or W. A D gene is named only where the DNA matches it firmly. Only part of the rows carry a size: once, few, many, or a class if the clone is expanded.

v_call: TRBV4-3
cdr3_length: 15
d_call: TRBD1
j_call: TRBJ1-2
clone_size: .
cdr3_nt: TGCGCCAGCAGCCAGAGACAGGGGGGAAACTATGGCTACACCTTC
cdr3_aa: CASSQRQGGNYGYTF

v_call: TRBV9
cdr3_length: 14
d_call: .
j_call: TRBJ1-1
clone_size: once
cdr3_nt: TGTGCCAGCAGCGTAAGGGGAAGAGACACTGAAGCTTTCTTT
cdr3_aa: CASSVRGRDTEAFF

v_call: TRBV6-2/TRBV6-3
cdr3_length: 17
d_call: TRBD2
j_call: TRBJ2-3
clone_size: .
cdr3_nt: TGTGCCAGCAGTTACTCCACTAGCGTAATGGGCACAGATACGCAGTATTTT
cdr3_aa: CASSYSTSVMGTDTQYF

v_call: TRBV18
cdr3_length: 15
d_call: TRBD1
j_call: TRBJ2-1
clone_size: few
cdr3_nt: TGTGCCAGCTCAACCGGGACAGGGGGTGTCAATGAGCAGTTCTTC
cdr3_aa: CASSTGTGGVNEQFF

v_call: TRBV27
cdr3_length: 14
d_call: .
j_call: TRBJ2-2
clone_size: .
cdr3_nt: TGTGCCAGCAGTTTCCGCAGAAACACCGGGGAGCTGTTTTTT
cdr3_aa: CASSFRRNTGELFF

v_call: TRBV19
cdr3_length: 16
d_call: TRBD2
j_call: TRBJ2-1
clone_size: .
cdr3_nt: TGTGCCAGTAGTATAGGCGAGGGAGGGCCGAGAAATGAGCAGTTCTTC
cdr3_aa: CASSIGEGGPRNEQFF

v_call: TRBV5-1
cdr3_length: 14
d_call: .
j_call: TRBJ2-1
clone_size: .
cdr3_nt: TGCGCCAGCAGCTTGGATTACAGTTACAATGAGCAGTTCTTC
cdr3_aa: CASSLDYSYNEQFF

v_call: TRBV12-3/TRBV12-4
cdr3_length: 12
d_call: .
j_call: TRBJ2-7
clone_size: .
cdr3_nt: TGTGCCAGCGGGGGGGGCCTCTACGAGCAGTACTTC
cdr3_aa: CASGGGLYEQYF

v_call: TRBV6-2/TRBV6-3
cdr3_length: 18
d_call: .
j_call: TRBJ1-2
clone_size: .
cdr3_nt: TGTGCCAGCAGTGACTATCCCACGACAGCCACGACCCTCTATGGCTACACCTTC
cdr3_aa: CASSDYPTTATTLYGYTF

v_call: TRBV29-1
cdr3_length: 9
d_call: TRBD1
j_call: TRBJ2-1
clone_size: .
cdr3_nt: TGCAGCGCCGACAGGGGGCAGCTCTTC
cdr3_aa: CSADRGQLF

v_call: TRBV4-1
cdr3_length: 16
d_call: .
j_call: TRBJ1-4
clone_size: few
cdr3_nt: TGCGCCAGCAGCCTTAAGAGCGGTATCAACGGGGAAAAACTGTTTTTT
cdr3_aa: CASSLKSGINGEKLFF

v_call: TRBV19
cdr3_length: 16
d_call: TRBD1
j_call: TRBJ1-5
clone_size: .
cdr3_nt: TGTGCCAGTAGTGACGGCCGACAGGGCCCCATGAATGCCCAGCATTTT
cdr3_aa: CASSDGRQGPMNAQHF

v_call: TRBV3-1/TRBV3-2
cdr3_length: 15
d_call: TRBD1
j_call: TRBJ2-7
clone_size: .
cdr3_nt: TGTGCCAGCAGCCAAGAGGCCGGGACAGGGGTCGAGCAGTACTTC
cdr3_aa: CASSQEAGTGVEQYF

v_call: TRBV30
cdr3_length: 12
d_call: .
j_call: TRBJ2-7
clone_size: .
cdr3_nt: TGTGCCTGGACCCAGGGGGGTTACGAGCAGTACTTC
cdr3_aa: CAWTQGGYEQYF

v_call: TRBV27
cdr3_length: 14
d_call: .
j_call: TRBJ2-3
clone_size: once
cdr3_nt: TGTGCCAGCCAAGCCCGTCTAGCCGCAGATACGCAGTATTTT
cdr3_aa: CASQARLAADTQYF

v_call: TRBV7-9
cdr3_length: 15
d_call: TRBD2
j_call: TRBJ2-7
clone_size: .
cdr3_nt: TGTGCCATCACAACCGGGACTAGCGGATCCTACGAGCAGTACTTC
cdr3_aa: CAITTGTSGSYEQYF

v_call: TRBV6-2/TRBV6-3
cdr3_length: 14
d_call: TRBD1
j_call: TRBJ2-7
clone_size: .
cdr3_nt: TGTGCCAGCAGCCTGACAGGGGGGACCTACGAGCAGTACTTC
cdr3_aa: CASSLTGGTYEQYF

v_call: TRBV10-3
cdr3_length: 14
d_call: .
j_call: TRBJ2-1
clone_size: .
cdr3_nt: TGTGCCATCAGTGAGGGGGGGGCCAAGGATGAGCAGTTCTTC
cdr3_aa: CAISEGGAKDEQFF

v_call: TRBV27
cdr3_length: 14
d_call: .
j_call: TRBJ1-1
clone_size: .
cdr3_nt: TGTGCCAGCAAGGAGGGGACCATGAACACTGAAGCTTTCTTT
cdr3_aa: CASKEGTMNTEAFF

v_call: TRBV7-2
cdr3_length: 14
d_call: .
j_call: TRBJ2-7
clone_size: .
cdr3_nt: TGTGCCAGCAGCCCGTCGGACGACTACTACGAGCAGTACTTC
cdr3_aa: CASSPSDDYYEQYF

v_call: TRBV12-3/TRBV12-4
cdr3_length: 12
d_call: TRBD1
j_call: TRBJ2-3
clone_size: .
cdr3_nt: TGTGCCAGCGGTTTACAGGGGGATACGCAGTATTTT
cdr3_aa: CASGLQGDTQYF

v_call: TRBV28
cdr3_length: 14
d_call: TRBD1
j_call: TRBJ1-5
clone_size: .
cdr3_nt: TGTGCCAGCAGGGAGACAGGGATGGATCAGCCCCAGCATTTT
cdr3_aa: CASRETGMDQPQHF

v_call: TRBV27
cdr3_length: 13
d_call: .
j_call: TRBJ1-5
clone_size: .
cdr3_nt: TGTGCCAGCAGTTTAGGGCGGGTTCAGCCCCAGCATTTT
cdr3_aa: CASSLGRVQPQHF

v_call: TRBV6-5
cdr3_length: 14
d_call: .
j_call: TRBJ1-6
clone_size: once
cdr3_nt: TGTGCCAGCAGTTACTCGGGGAGGGATTCACCCCTCCACTTT
cdr3_aa: CASSYSGRDSPLHF

v_call: TRBV4-3
cdr3_length: 15
d_call: .
j_call: TRBJ1-3
clone_size: .
cdr3_nt: TGCGCCAGCAGCCAAGAGGGGGGAACCGGAAACACCATATATTTT
cdr3_aa: CASSQEGGTGNTIYF

v_call: TRBV7-2
cdr3_length: 17
d_call: .
j_call: TRBJ1-5
clone_size: .
cdr3_nt: TGTGCCAGCAGCCTCGTGGGGGGGTTGTTAAGCAATCAGCCCCAGCATTTT
cdr3_aa: CASSLVGGLLSNQPQHF

v_call: TRBV19
cdr3_length: 14
d_call: .
j_call: TRBJ2-2
clone_size: .
cdr3_nt: TGTGCCATTAGCGGGGACAGGGACACCGGGGAGCTGTTTTTT
cdr3_aa: CAISGDRDTGELFF

v_call: TRBV6-6
cdr3_length: 14
d_call: TRBD2
j_call: TRBJ2-5
clone_size: .
cdr3_nt: TGTGCCAGCAGGGACGGACTAGCCCAAGAGACCCAGTACTTC
cdr3_aa: CASRDGLAQETQYF

v_call: TRBV30
cdr3_length: 14
d_call: TRBD1
j_call: TRBJ1-1
clone_size: once
cdr3_nt: TGTGCCTGGAGACCGGGACAGGGGGCCTTGGAAGCTTTCTTT
cdr3_aa: CAWRPGQGALEAFF

v_call: TRBV19
cdr3_length: 14
d_call: .
j_call: TRBJ1-6
clone_size: .
cdr3_nt: TGTGCCAGTAGCGGCAGGGTGGAGAATTCACCCCTCCACTTT
cdr3_aa: CASSGRVENSPLHF